A selection of T cell receptor beta chains follows, all from one sample in a study of molecular identifiers for immune sequencing clone quantification. TCRdb passed the PCR reads through MiXCR, listing each CDR3 protein once. The sample has about 320,000 distinct CDR3 sequences; about a fifth are singletons. The sequenced sample was naive CD8+ T cells from blood, with Jurkat cell RNA spiked in. The receptors originated from a human donor in good health. Some libraries in this study had Jurkat cell RNA spiked in. Both conserved end residues are part of each CDR3. The D gene is left open where the match is weak.

j_call	d_call	v_call	cdr3_aa
TRBJ2-3	-	TRBV11-2	CASSPNGDTQYF
TRBJ2-1	TRBD2	TRBV6-6	CASRAGGPIFNEQFF
TRBJ2-1	-	TRBV20-1	CSASLATYNEQFF
TRBJ2-1	-	TRBV5-8	CASSRPATGVDQFF
TRBJ2-5	TRBD2	TRBV15	CATSEAGMQETQYF
TRBJ2-4	TRBD1	TRBV6-1	CASSEGDRHKNIQYF
TRBJ2-1	-	TRBV30	CAWSSGLPSEFF
TRBJ2-3	TRBD2	TRBV20-1	CSARGASGGGDTQYF
TRBJ1-1	-	TRBV7-9	CVSSLVLGGTEAFF
TRBJ1-4	TRBD1	TRBV28	CASRDRGNEKLFF
TRBJ2-3	-	TRBV20-1	CSARLATSTDTQYF
TRBJ2-7	-	TRBV6-5	CASSYSSMDGGREQYF
TRBJ1-5	TRBD1	TRBV5-6	CASSSGTGGGQPQHF
TRBJ2-7	-	TRBV13	CASSAEGRQYF
TRBJ2-1	-	TRBV11-3	CASSFGGLSYNEQFF
TRBJ1-2	TRBD1	TRBV27	CASSWGQLSDWHGYTF
TRBJ1-5	-	TRBV29-1	CSVGGFQDSNQPQHF
TRBJ1-2	-	TRBV13	CASSPGDENYGYTF
TRBJ1-4	-	TRBV6-2/TRBV6-3	CASSYRNEKLFF
TRBJ2-4	-	TRBV20-1	CSGMVQTVAKNIQYF
TRBJ1-5	-	TRBV12-5	CASGVNQPQHF
TRBJ1-1	-	TRBV7-6	CASSLGSFPVRTEAFF
TRBJ2-3	-	TRBV29-1	CSVRVDSDTQYF
TRBJ2-5	-	TRBV9	CASSVVPGSQETQYF
TRBJ2-3	TRBD2	TRBV28	CASSLRTSGSTDTQYF
TRBJ2-7	-	TRBV30	CAWRARGTYEQYF
TRBJ2-3	TRBD1	TRBV2	CASIKQGSDTQYF
TRBJ2-1	-	TRBV20-1	CSAPPDTLARNEQFF
TRBJ1-2	-	TRBV19	CASKMGAKGYTF
TRBJ2-5	-	TRBV27	CASSLSGDQKTQYF
TRBJ2-3	TRBD2	TRBV7-9	CASSSGTSVATQYF
TRBJ2-7	-	TRBV6-5	CASSYGVSYEQYF
TRBJ2-1	TRBD2	TRBV4-3	CASSQDQGRGYNEQFF
TRBJ2-1	TRBD1	TRBV7-9	CASSRGPNEQFF
TRBJ2-7	-	TRBV20-1	CSATDRSYEQYF
TRBJ1-6	-	TRBV20-1	CSAEGTVSYNSPLHF
TRBJ2-1	-	TRBV27	CASGPMRPYEQFF
TRBJ1-1	-	TRBV12-3/TRBV12-4	CASSWGQSNTEAFF
TRBJ2-2	-	TRBV3-1	CASSRAPHDTGELFF
TRBJ2-1	TRBD2	TRBV28	CASRETSGRNEQFF
TRBJ1-1	-	TRBV29-1	CSVEDEGRGTSYTEAFF